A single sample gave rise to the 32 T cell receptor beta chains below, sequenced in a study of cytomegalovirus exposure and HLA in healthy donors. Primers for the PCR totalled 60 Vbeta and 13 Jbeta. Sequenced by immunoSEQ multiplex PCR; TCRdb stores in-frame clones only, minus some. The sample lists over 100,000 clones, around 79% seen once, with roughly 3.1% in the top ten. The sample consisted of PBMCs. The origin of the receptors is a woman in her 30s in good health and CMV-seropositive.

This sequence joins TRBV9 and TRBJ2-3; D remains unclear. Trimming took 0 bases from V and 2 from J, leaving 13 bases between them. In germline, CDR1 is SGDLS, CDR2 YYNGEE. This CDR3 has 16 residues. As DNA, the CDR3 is TGTGCCAGCAGCGTAGGCACGCCCAAGCCCACAGATACGCAGTATTTT. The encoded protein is CASSVGTPKPTDTQYF.

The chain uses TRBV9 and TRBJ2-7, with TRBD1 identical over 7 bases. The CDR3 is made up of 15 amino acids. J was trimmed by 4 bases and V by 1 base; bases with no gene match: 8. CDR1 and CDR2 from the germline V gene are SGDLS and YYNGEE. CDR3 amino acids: CASSVSGTEDYEQYF. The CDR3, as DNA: TGTGCCAGCAGCGTATCCGGGACAGAAGATTACGAGCAGTACTTC.

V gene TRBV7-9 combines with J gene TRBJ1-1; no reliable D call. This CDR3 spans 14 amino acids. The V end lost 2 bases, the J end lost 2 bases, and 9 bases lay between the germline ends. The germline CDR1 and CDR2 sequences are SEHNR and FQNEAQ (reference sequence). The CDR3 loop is CASSLSGGNTEAFF. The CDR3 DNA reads TGTGCCAGCAGCTTATCTGGCGGCAACACTGAAGCTTTCTTT. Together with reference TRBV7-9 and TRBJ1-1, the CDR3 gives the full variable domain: DTGVSQNPRHKITKRGQNVTFRCDPISEHNRLYWYRQTLGQGPEFLTYFQNEAQLEKSRLLSDRFSAERPKGSFSTLEIQRTEQGDSAMYLCASSLSGGNTEAFFGQGTRLTVV.

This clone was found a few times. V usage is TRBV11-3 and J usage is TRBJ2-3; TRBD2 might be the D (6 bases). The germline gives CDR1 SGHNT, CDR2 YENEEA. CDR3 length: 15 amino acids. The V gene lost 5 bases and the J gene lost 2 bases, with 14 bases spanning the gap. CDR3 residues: CASSPRDSFTDTQYF. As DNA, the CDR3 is TGTGCCAGCAGCCCAAGGGACTCCTTCACAGATACGCAGTATTTT. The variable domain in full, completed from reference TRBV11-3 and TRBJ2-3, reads EAGVVQSPRYKIIEKKQPVAFWCNPISGHNTLYWYLQNLGQGPELLIRYENEEAVDDSQLPKDRFSAERLKGVDSTLKIQPAELGDSAVYLCASSPRDSFTDTQYFGPGTRLTVL.

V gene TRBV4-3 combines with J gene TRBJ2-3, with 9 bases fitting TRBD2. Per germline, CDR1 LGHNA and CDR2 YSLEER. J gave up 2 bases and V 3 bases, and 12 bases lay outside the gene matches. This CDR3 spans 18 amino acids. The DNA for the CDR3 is TGCGCCAGCAGCCAGGCCACGGGGCTAGCGGGGACCACAGATACGCAGTATTTT. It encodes CASSQATGLAGTTDTQYF.

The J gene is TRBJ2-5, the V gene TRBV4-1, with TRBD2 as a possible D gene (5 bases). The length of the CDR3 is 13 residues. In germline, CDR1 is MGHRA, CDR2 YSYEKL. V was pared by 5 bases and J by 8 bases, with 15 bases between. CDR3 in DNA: TGCGCCAGCAGCGTGCCGGGATTAGACACCCAGTACTTC. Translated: CASSVPGLDTQYF.

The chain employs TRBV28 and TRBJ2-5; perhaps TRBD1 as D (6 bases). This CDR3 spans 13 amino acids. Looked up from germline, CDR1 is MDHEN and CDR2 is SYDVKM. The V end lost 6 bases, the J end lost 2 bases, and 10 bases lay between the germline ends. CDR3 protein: CASRKTGQETQYF. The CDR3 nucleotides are TGTGCCAGCAGGAAAACAGGGCAAGAGACCCAGTACTTC.

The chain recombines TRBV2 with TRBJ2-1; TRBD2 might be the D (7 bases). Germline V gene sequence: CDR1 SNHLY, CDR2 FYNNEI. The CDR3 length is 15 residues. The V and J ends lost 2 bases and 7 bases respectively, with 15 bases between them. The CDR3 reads CASSEPRRGGNEQFF. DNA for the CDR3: TGTGCCAGCAGTGAACCCAGAAGGGGGGGAAATGAGCAGTTCTTC.

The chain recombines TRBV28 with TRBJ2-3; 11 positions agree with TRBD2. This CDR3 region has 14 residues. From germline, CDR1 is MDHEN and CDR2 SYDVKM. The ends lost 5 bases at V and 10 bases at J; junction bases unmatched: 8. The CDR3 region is CASSPSGGPPPQYF. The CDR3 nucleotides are TGTGCCAGCAGTCCTAGCGGGGGGCCCCCTCCGCAGTATTTT.

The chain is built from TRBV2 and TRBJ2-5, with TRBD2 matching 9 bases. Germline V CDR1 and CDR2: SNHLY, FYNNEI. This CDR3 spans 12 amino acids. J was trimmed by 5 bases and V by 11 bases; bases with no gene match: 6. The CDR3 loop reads CAAGAGGETQYF. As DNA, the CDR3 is TGTGCCGCCGGGGCGGGGGGGGAGACCCAGTACTTC.

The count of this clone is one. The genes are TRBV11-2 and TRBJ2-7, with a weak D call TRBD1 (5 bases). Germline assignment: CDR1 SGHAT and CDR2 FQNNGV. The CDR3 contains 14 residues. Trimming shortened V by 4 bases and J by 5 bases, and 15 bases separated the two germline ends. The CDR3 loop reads CASSSSRVFDEQYF. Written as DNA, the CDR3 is TGTGCCAGCAGCTCAAGCAGGGTGTTCGACGAGCAGTACTTC.

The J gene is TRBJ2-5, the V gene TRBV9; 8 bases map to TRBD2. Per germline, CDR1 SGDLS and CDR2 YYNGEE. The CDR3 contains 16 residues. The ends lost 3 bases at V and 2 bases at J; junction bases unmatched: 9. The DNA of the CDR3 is TGTGCCAGCAGCGCTCAGATAAGCGGGGGACAAGAGACCCAGTACTTC. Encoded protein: CASSAQISGGQETQYF.

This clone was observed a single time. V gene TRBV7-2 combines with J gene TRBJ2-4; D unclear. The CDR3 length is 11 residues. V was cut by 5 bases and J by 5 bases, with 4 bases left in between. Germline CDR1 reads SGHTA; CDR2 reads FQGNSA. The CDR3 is CASSLENIQYF. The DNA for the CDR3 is TGTGCCAGCAGCCTCGAAAACATTCAGTACTTC.

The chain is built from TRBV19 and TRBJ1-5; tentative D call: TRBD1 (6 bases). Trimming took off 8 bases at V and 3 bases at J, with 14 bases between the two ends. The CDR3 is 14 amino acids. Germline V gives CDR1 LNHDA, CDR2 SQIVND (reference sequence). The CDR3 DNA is TGTGCCAGTGCCAGTTGGGGGCTCAATCAGCCCCAGCATTTT. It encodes CASASWGLNQPQHF.

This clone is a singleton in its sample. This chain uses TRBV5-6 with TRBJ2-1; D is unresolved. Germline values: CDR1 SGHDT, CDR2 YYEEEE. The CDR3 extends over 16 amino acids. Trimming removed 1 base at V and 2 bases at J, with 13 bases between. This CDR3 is CASSLLSGTPYNEQFF. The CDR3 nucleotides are TGTGCCAGCAGCTTGTTGTCAGGTACTCCCTACAATGAGCAGTTCTTC. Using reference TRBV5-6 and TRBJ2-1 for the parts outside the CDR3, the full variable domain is DAGVTQSPTHLIKTRGQQVTLRCSPKSGHDTVSWYQQALGQGPQFIFQYYEEEERQRGNFPDRFSGHQFPNYSSELNVNALLLGDSALYLCASSLLSGTPYNEQFFGPGTRLTVL.

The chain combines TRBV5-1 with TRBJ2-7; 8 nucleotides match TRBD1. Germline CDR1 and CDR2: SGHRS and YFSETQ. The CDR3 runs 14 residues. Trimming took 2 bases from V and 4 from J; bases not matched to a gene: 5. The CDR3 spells CASSLGQGIYEQYF. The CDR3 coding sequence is TGCGCCAGCAGCTTAGGACAGGGAATATACGAGCAGTACTTC.

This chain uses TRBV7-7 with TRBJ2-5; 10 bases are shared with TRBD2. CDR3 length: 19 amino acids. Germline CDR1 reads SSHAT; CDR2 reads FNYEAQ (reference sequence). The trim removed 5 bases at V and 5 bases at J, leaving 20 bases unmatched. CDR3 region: CASSQREASGGGFRETQYF. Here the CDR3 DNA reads TGTGCCAGCAGCCAACGGGAGGCTAGCGGGGGAGGATTCAGGGAGACCCAGTACTTC.

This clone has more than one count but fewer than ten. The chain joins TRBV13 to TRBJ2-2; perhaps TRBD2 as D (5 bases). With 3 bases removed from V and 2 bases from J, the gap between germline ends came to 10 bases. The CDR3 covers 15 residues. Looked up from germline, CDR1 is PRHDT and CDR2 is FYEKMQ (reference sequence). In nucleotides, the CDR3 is TGTGCCAGCAGCTTTATGCGGGTAAACACCGGGGAGCTGTTTTTT. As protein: CASSFMRVNTGELFF.

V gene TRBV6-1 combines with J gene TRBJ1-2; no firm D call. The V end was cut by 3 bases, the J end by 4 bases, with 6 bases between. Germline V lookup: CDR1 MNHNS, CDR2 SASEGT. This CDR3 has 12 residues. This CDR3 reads CASSDRFYGYTF. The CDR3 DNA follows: TGTGCCAGCAGTGACAGGTTCTATGGCTACACCTTC.

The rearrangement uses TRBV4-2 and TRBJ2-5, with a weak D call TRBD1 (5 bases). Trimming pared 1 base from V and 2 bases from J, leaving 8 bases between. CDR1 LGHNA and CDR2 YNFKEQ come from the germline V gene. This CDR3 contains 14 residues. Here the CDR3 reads CASSQGQLQETQYF. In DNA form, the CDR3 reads TGTGCCAGCAGCCAAGGACAGCTACAAGAGACCCAGTACTTC.

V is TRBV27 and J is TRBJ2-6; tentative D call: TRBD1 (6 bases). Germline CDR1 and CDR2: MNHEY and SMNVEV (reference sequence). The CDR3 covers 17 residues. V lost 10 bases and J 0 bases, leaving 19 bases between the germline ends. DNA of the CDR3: TGTGCCACCTCAAAAGGGGACACAGCCTCTGGGGCCAACGTCCTGACTTTC. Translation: CATSKGDTASGANVLTF. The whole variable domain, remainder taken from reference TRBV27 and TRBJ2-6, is EAQVTQNPRYLITVTGKKLTVTCSQNMNHEYMSWYRQDPGLGLRQIYYSMNVEVTDKGDVPEGYKVSRKEKRNFPLILESPSPNQTSLYFCATSKGDTASGANVLTFGAGSRLTVL.

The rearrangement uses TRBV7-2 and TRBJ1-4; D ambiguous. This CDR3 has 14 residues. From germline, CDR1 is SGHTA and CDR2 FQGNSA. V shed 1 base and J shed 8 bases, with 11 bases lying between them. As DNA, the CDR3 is TGTGCCAGCAGCTTAGTCCCCGTCACAGAAAAACTGTTTTTT. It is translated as CASSLVPVTEKLFF.

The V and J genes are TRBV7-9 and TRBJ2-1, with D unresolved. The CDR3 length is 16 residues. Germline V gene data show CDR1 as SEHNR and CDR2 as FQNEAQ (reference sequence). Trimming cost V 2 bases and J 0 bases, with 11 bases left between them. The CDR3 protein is CASSLQVLSSYNEQFF. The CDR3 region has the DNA TGTGCCAGCAGCTTACAGGTTTTGAGCTCCTACAATGAGCAGTTCTTC.

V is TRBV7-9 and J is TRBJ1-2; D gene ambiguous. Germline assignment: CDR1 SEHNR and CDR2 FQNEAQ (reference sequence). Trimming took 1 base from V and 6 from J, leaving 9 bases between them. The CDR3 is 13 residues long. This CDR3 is CASSLGRDHGYTF. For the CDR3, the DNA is TGTGCCAGCAGCTTAGGGAGGGATCATGGCTACACCTTC.

CDR3 DNA: TGTGCCAGCAGTGAATCGTGGGACTCTACCTTCGGGCAGTACTTC. Its translation is CASSESWDSTFGQYF. The chain has TRBV2 and TRBJ2-7; possibly TRBD2 for D (6 bases). The V end was cut by 2 bases, the J end by 9 bases, with 20 bases between. This CDR3 is 15 amino acids long. Germline values: CDR1 SNHLY, CDR2 FYNNEI.

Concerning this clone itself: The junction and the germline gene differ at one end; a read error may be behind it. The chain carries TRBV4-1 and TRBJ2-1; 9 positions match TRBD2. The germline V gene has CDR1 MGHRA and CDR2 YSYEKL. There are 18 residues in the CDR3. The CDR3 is CASSQDSVETSGRNGQFF. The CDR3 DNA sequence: TGCGCCAGCAGCCAAGATTCGGTAGAGACTAGCGGTAGGAATGGGCAGTTCTTC.

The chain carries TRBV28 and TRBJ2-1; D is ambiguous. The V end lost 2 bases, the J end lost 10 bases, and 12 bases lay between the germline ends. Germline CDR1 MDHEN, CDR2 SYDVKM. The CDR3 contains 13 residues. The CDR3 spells CASSLPSVQEQFF. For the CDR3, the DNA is TGTGCCAGCAGTTTACCCTCCGTTCAGGAGCAGTTCTTC.

The CDR3 DNA is TGTGCCAGCAGTTTCTCGCCCCGAGGGCTCACCTACGAGCAGTACTTC. Translated, it gives CASSFSPRGLTYEQYF. The rearrangement links TRBV6-5 to TRBJ2-7; TRBD2 is a possible D gene (5 bases). From germline, CDR1 is MNHEY and CDR2 SVGAGI. The CDR3 loop spans 16 amino acids. With 4 bases removed from V and 2 bases from J, the gap between germline ends came to 18 bases.

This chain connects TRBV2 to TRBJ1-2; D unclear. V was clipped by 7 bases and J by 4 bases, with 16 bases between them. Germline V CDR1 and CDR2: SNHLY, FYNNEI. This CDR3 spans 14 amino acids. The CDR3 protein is CASIGEGSSYGYTF. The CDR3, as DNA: TGTGCCAGCATTGGAGAAGGTAGTAGCTATGGCTACACCTTC.

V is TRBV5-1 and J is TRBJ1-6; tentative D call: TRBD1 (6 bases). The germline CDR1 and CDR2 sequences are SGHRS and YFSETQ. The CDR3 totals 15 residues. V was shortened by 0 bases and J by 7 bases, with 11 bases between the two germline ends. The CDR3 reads CASSLAGGGNSPLHF. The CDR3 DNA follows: TGCGCCAGCAGCTTGGCCGGCGGGGGCAATTCACCCCTCCACTTT.

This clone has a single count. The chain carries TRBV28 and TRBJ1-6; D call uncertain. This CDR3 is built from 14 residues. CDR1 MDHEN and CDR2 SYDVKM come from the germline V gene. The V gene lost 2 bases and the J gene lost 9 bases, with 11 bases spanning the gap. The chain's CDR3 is CASSLEQTSSPLHF. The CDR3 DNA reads TGTGCCAGCAGTTTAGAACAGACCAGTTCACCCCTCCACTTT. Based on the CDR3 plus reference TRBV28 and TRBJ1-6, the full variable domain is DVKVTQSSRYLVKRTGEKVFLECVQDMDHENMFWYRQDPGLGLRLIYFSYDVKMKEKGDIPEGYSVSREKKERFSLILESASTNQTSMYLCASSLEQTSSPLHFGNGTRLTVT.

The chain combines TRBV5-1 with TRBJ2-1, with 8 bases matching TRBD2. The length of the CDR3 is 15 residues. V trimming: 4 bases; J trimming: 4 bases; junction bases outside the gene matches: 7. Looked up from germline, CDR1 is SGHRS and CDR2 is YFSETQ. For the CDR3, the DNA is TGCGCCAGCAGCGCCACGGGGGGGCAGTACAATGAGCAGTTCTTC. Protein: CASSATGGQYNEQFF.